One and the same sample provided the 17 T cell receptor beta chains below, sequenced in a study of OX40 agonist ivuxolimab in advanced cancers. Method: immunoSEQ multiplex PCR; TCRdb's copy keeps in-frame clones and lacks some. The sample has around 59,000 clones, 80% to 90% seen once. The starting material was CD4+ or CD8+ T cells sorted from blood, obtained in a trial of the OX40 agonist ivuxolimab. The receptors derive from an adult with an advanced solid tumor such as melanoma, head and neck, liver or kidney cancer.

V usage is TRBV5-6 and J usage is TRBJ2-7; D is unresolved. Trimming took 1 base from V and 1 from J, leaving 12 bases between them. Germline values: CDR1 SGHDT, CDR2 YYEEEE. The CDR3 has 15 residues. The CDR3 is CASSLWKTLSYEQYV. The CDR3 DNA follows: TGTGCCAGCAGCTTGTGGAAGACTCTTTCCTACGAGCAGTACGTC.

The chain joins TRBV19 to TRBJ2-7; possibly TRBD2 for D (7 bases). Germline CDR1 is LNHDA and CDR2 is SQIVND (reference sequence). V was shortened by 1 base and J by 3 bases, with 16 bases between the two germline ends. There are 16 residues in the CDR3. The CDR3 sequence is CASSIVARGLNYEQYF. CDR3 DNA sequence: TGTGCCAGTAGTATAGTAGCGCGGGGGCTGAACTACGAGCAGTACTTC.

This chain uses TRBV4-3 with TRBJ1-1; D is unresolved. Germline CDR1 is LGHNA and CDR2 is YSLEER. The V gene lost 4 bases and the J gene lost 4 bases, with 10 bases spanning the gap. The CDR3 spans 13 residues. CDR3 protein: CASSLLEGTEAFF. The CDR3, as DNA: TGCGCCAGCAGCCTCCTCGAGGGCACTGAAGCTTTCTTT.

The CDR3 DNA reads TGTGCCAGCAGTGAAGGCGACAGCTCCTACGAGCAGTACGTC. Its protein is CASSEGDSSYEQYV. This chain joins TRBV6-1 and TRBJ2-7; D is perhaps TRBD1 (5 bases). V lost 1 base to trimming and J lost 0 bases, with 7 bases between them. The CDR3 totals 14 residues. Looked up from germline, CDR1 is MNHNS and CDR2 is SASEGT.

This chain connects TRBV5-1 to TRBJ2-3, with D unresolved. V was shortened by 5 bases and J by 0 bases, with 10 bases between the two germline ends. This CDR3 has 14 residues. Germline loops: CDR1 SGHRS, CDR2 YFSETQ. This chain's CDR3 is CASRGWSSTDTQYF. The DNA of the CDR3 is TGCGCCAGCAGGGGGTGGTCAAGCACAGATACGCAGTATTTT.

V gene TRBV27 combines with J gene TRBJ2-7; TRBD2 matches 13 bases. Looked up from germline, CDR1 is MNHEY and CDR2 is SMNVEV (reference sequence). This CDR3 contains 14 residues. The J segment lost 3 bases and the V segment lost 8 bases, leaving 4 bases of the junction unmatched. Here the CDR3 DNA reads TGTGCCAGCCGTTGGACTAGCGGGAGCTACGAGCAGTACGTC. Translation: CASRWTSGSYEQYV.

The chain has TRBV10-2 and TRBJ2-3; the D gene is possibly TRBD2 (6 bases). The CDR3 extends over 15 amino acids. In germline, CDR1 is WSHSY, CDR2 SAAADI. The germline V and J ends were trimmed by 6 bases and 5 bases, with 18 bases remaining between them. CDR3 sequence (DNA): TGCGCCAGCAGCGACCTACTAAAGCGGGTAGATACGCAGTATTTT. It is translated as CASSDLLKRVDTQYF.

This sequence joins TRBV11-2 and TRBJ1-1; no clear D gene. Trimming took 4 bases from V and 0 from J, leaving 12 bases between them. Germline V gene data show CDR1 as SGHAT and CDR2 as FQNNGV. The CDR3 length is 15 residues. CDR3: CASSSRSGLNTEAFF. CDR3 nucleotides: TGTGCCAGCAGCTCCCGTAGCGGATTGAACACTGAAGCTTTCTTT.

V is TRBV27 and J is TRBJ1-6; TRBD1 is a possible D gene (5 bases). Trimming removed 0 bases at V and 13 bases at J, with 13 bases between. This CDR3 comprises 14 residues. The germline gives CDR1 MNHEY, CDR2 SMNVEV (reference sequence). CDR3 in DNA: TGTGCCAGCAGTTTATCGGCCGGGGGTAATCCCCTCCACTTT. It codes for CASSLSAGGNPLHF.

The rearrangement joins TRBV14 to TRBJ1-2, with D perhaps TRBD1 (6 bases). The germline V gene has CDR1 SGHDN and CDR2 FVKESK. Deletions cut 1 base from V and 5 bases from J, with 14 bases between. This CDR3 contains 15 residues. In DNA form, the CDR3 reads TGTGCCAGCAGCCAAGTTAACAGGGCTGGATATGGCTACACCTTC. This encodes CASSQVNRAGYGYTF.

V and J are TRBV5-4 and TRBJ1-2; no firm D call. The CDR3 sequence is 14 residues long. The V gene's germline CDR1 is SGHNT and CDR2 YYREEE (reference sequence). The ends were cut back, 1 base at V and 1 base at J, with 8 bases in the middle. CDR3 residues: CASSLRQDNYGYTF. The CDR3 DNA follows: TGTGCCAGCAGCTTGAGGCAGGATAACTATGGCTACACCTTC.

V gene TRBV7-9 combines with J gene TRBJ2-1; 7 bases align to TRBD1. CDR1 and CDR2 from the germline V gene are SEHNR and FQNEAQ (reference sequence). The CDR3 loop spans 14 amino acids. Trimming cost V 4 bases and J 7 bases; bases outside gene matches: 7. The CDR3 sequence is CASSSSTGRNEQFF. CDR3 DNA sequence: TGTGCCAGCAGCTCTTCGACAGGGCGGAATGAGCAGTTCTTC.

V gene TRBV4-3 combines with J gene TRBJ2-3; 10 bases align to TRBD2. This CDR3 is 18 amino acids long. Germline trimming cut 1 base from V and 4 bases from J; bases unmatched to any gene: 11. Germline V CDR1 and CDR2: LGHNA, YSLEER. CDR3 sequence (DNA): TGCGCCAGCAGCCAAGTCCCTCTACTAGCGGGAATCTCAGATACGCAGTATTTT. Translation: CASSQVPLLAGISDTQYF.

The chain combines TRBV15 with TRBJ1-1; D is ambiguous. CDR3 size: 14 residues. Germline V gene sequence: CDR1 LNHNV, CDR2 YYDKDF (reference sequence). Trimming stripped 1 base from V and 2 bases from J, with 8 bases between. As DNA, the CDR3 is TGTGCCACCAGCAGAGGGGCCGGCAACACTGAAGCTTTCTTT. Encoded protein: CATSRGAGNTEAFF.

The chain employs TRBV13 and TRBJ1-1; the D is unclear. Germline loops: CDR1 PRHDT, CDR2 FYEKMQ (reference sequence). CDR3 length: 15 residues. The V end was cut by 1 base, the J end by 2 bases, with 11 bases between. CDR3: CASSLAGYLNTEAFF. CDR3 nucleotides: TGTGCCAGCAGCTTAGCAGGTTACCTTAACACTGAAGCTTTCTTT.

This sequence joins TRBV27 and TRBJ2-3, with 9 nucleotides matching TRBD2. The V segment lost 0 bases and the J segment 3 bases; nucleotides outside the gene matches: 7. The CDR3 length is 17 residues. Germline lookup yields CDR1 MNHEY and CDR2 SMNVEV (reference sequence). The CDR3 spells CASSLSWREGWTDTQYF. The CDR3 bases are TGTGCCAGCAGTTTATCCTGGCGGGAGGGATGGACAGATACGCAGTATTTT.

This clone appeared a single time. CDR3 in amino acids: CASSINSFYEQYF. In DNA form, the CDR3 reads TGTGCCAGTAGTATCAACTCTTTCTACGAGCAGTACTTC. This rearrangement joins TRBV19 to TRBJ2-7; D ambiguous. V lost 3 bases to trimming and J lost 3 bases, with 9 bases between them. The germline CDR1 and CDR2 sequences are LNHDA and SQIVND (reference sequence). This CDR3 is built from 13 residues.